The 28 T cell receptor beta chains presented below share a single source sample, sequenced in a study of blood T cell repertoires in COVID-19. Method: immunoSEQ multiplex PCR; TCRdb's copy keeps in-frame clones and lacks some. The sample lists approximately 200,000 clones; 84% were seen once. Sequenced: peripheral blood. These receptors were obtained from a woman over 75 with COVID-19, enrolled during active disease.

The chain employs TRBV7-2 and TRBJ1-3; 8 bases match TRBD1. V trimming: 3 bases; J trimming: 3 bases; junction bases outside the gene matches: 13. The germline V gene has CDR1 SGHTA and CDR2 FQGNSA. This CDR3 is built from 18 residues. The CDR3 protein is CASSFEGLQGTGGNTIYF. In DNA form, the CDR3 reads TGTGCCAGCAGCTTTGAGGGACTACAGGGGACAGGTGGAAACACCATATATTTT.

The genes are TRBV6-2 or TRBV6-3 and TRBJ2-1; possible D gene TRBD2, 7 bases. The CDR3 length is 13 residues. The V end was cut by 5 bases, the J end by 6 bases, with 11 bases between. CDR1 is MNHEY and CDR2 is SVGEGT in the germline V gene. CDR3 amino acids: CASSRGGGNEQFF. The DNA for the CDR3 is TGTGCCAGCAGTCGAGGGGGGGGCAATGAGCAGTTCTTC.

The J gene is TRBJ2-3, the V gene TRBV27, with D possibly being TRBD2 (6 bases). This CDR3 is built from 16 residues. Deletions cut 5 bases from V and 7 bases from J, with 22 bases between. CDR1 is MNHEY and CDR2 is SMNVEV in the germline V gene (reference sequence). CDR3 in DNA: TGTGCCAGCAGTACCTTAGCGGCGGAGGGCGGGTATACGCAGTATTTT. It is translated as CASSTLAAEGGYTQYF.

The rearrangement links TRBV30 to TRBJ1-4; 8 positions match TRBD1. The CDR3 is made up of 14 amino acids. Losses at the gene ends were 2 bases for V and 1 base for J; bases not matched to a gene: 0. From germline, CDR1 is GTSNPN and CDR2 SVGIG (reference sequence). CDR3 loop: CAWSTGGTNEKLFF. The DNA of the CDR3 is TGTGCCTGGAGTACAGGGGGAACTAATGAAAAACTGTTTTTT.

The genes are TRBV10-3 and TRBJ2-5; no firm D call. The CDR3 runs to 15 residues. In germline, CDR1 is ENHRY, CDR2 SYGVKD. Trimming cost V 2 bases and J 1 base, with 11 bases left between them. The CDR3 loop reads CAISEEAAIQETQYF. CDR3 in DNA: TGTGCCATCAGTGAGGAGGCTGCCATCCAAGAGACCCAGTACTTC.

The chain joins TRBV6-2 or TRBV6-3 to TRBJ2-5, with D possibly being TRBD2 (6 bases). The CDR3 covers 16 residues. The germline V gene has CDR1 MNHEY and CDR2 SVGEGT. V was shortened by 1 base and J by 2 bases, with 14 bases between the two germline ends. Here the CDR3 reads CASSYFQRAQQETQYF. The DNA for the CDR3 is TGTGCCAGCAGTTACTTCCAGCGGGCGCAGCAAGAGACCCAGTACTTC.

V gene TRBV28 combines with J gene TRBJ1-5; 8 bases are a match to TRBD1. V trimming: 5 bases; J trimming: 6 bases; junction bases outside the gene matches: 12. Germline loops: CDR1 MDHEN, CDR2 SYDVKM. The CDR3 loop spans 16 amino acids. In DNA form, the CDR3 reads TGTGCCAGCAGTATCGCGCGGGGACAGGCCACTCAGCCCCAGCATTTT. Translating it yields CASSIARGQATQPQHF.

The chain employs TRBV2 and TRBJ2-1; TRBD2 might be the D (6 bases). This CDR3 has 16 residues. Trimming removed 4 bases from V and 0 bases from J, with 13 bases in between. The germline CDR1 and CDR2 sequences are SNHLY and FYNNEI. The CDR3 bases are TGTGCCAGCAGTGGGGGGAGGCAGGGCTCCTACAATGAGCAGTTCTTC. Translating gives CASSGGRQGSYNEQFF. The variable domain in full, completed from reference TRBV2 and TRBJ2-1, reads EPEVTQTPSHQVTQMGQEVILRCVPISNHLYFYWYRQILGQKVEFLVSFYNNEISEKSEIFDDQFSVERPDGSNFTLKIRSTKLEDSAMYFCASSGGRQGSYNEQFFGPGTRLTVL.

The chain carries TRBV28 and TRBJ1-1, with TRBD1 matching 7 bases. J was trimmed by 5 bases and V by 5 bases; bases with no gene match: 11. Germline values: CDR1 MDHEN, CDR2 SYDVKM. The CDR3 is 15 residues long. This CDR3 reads CASSAPRQGQTEAFF. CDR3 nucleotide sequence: TGTGCCAGCAGTGCCCCCCGACAGGGTCAAACTGAAGCTTTCTTT.

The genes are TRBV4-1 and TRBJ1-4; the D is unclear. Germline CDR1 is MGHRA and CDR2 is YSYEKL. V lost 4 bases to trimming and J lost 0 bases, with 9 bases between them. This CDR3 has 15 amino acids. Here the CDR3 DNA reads TGCGCCAGCAGCCCGGAGCTTGCAACTAATGAAAAACTGTTTTTT. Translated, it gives CASSPELATNEKLFF.

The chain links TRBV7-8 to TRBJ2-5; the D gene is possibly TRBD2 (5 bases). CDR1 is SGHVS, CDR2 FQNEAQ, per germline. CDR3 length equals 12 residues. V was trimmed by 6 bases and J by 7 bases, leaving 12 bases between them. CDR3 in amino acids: CASSPPGGTQYF. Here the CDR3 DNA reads TGTGCCAGCAGTCCCCCCGGAGGGACCCAGTACTTC.

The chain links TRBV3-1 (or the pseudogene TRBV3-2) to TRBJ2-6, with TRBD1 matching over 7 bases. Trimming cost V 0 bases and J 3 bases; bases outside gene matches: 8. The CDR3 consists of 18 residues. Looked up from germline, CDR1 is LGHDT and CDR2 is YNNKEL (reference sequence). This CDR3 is CASSQDTGVLSGANVLTF. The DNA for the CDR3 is TGTGCCAGCAGCCAAGATACAGGGGTTCTGAGTGGGGCCAACGTCCTGACTTTC.

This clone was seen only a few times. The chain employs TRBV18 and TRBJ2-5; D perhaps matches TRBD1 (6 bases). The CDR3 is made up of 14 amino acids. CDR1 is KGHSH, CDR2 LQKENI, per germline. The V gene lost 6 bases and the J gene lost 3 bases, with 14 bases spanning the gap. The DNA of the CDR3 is TGTGCCAGCTCGCAGACAGGTGGTGAAGAGACCCAGTACTTC. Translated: CASSQTGGEETQYF.

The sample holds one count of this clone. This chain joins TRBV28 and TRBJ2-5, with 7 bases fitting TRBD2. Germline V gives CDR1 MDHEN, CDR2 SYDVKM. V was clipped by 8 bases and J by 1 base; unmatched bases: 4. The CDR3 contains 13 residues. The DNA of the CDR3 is TGTGCCAGCTTGGGGGGGTTCCAAGAGACCCAGTACTTC. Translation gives CASLGGFQETQYF.

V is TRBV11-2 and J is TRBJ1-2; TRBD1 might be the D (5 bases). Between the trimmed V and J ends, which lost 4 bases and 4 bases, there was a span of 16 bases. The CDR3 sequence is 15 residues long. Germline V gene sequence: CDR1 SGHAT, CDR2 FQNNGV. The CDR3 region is CASSSPSGLFYGYTF. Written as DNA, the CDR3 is TGTGCCAGCAGCTCCCCCTCAGGGTTATTCTATGGCTACACCTTC. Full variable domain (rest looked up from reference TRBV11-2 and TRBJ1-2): EAGVAQSPRYKIIEKRQSVAFWCNPISGHATLYWYQQILGQGPKLLIQFQNNGVVDDSQLPKDRFSAERLKGVDSTLKIQPAKLEDSAVYLCASSSPSGLFYGYTFGSGTRLTVV.

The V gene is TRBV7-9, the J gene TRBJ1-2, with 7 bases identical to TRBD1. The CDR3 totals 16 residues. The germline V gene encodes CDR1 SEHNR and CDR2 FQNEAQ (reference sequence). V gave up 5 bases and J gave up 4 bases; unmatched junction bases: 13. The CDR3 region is CASSRFEVGGPYGYTF. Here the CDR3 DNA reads TGTGCCAGCAGCCGTTTTGAAGTAGGGGGCCCCTATGGCTACACCTTC. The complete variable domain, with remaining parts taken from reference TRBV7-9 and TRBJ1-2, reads DTGVSQNPRHKITKRGQNVTFRCDPISEHNRLYWYRQTLGQGPEFLTYFQNEAQLEKSRLLSDRFSAERPKGSFSTLEIQRTEQGDSAMYLCASSRFEVGGPYGYTFGSGTRLTVV.

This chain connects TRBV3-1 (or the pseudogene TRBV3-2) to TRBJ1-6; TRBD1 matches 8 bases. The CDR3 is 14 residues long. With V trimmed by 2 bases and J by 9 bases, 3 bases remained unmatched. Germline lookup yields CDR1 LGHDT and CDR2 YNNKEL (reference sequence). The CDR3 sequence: CASSQQGAASPLHF. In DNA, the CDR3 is TGTGCCAGCAGCCAACAGGGGGCGGCTTCACCCCTCCACTTT.

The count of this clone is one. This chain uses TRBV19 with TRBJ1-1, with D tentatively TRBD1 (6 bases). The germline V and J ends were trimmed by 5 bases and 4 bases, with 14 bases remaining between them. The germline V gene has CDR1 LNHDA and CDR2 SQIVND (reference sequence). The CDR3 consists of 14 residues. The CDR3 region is CASSAVTGSTEAFF. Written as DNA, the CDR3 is TGTGCCAGTAGTGCCGTCACAGGGAGCACTGAAGCTTTCTTT.

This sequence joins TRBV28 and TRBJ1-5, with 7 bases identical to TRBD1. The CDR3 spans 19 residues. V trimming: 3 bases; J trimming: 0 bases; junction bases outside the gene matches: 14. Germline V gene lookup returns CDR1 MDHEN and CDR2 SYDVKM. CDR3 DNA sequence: TGTGCCAGCAGTTTGAGGGGGCGCGATTTAGATGGTAGCAATCAGCCCCAGCATTTT. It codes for CASSLRGRDLDGSNQPQHF.

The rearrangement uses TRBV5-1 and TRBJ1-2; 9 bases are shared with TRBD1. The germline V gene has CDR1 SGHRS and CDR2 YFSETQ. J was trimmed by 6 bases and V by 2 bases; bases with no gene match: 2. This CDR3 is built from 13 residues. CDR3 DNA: TGCGCCAGCAGCTTAGGGGACAGGGATGGCTACACCTTC. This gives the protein CASSLGDRDGYTF.

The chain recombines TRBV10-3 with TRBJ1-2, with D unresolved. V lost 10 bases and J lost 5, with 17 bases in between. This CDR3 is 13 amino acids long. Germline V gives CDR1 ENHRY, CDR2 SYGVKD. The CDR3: CATYGAASYGYTF. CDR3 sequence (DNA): TGTGCCACCTACGGAGCAGCTAGTTATGGCTACACCTTC.

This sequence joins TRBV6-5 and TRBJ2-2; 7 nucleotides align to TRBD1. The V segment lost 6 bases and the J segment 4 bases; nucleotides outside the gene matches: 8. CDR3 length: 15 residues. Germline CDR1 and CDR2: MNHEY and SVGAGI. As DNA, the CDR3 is TGTGCCAGCAGACCGAAAGGGACAGCCACCGGGGAGCTGTTTTTT. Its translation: CASRPKGTATGELFF.

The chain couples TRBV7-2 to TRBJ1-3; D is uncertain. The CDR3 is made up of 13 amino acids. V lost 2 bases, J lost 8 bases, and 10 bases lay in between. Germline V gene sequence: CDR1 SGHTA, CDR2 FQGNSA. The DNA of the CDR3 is TGTGCCAGCAGCTTAAGGCTGCGGGACACCATATATTTT. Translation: CASSLRLRDTIYF.

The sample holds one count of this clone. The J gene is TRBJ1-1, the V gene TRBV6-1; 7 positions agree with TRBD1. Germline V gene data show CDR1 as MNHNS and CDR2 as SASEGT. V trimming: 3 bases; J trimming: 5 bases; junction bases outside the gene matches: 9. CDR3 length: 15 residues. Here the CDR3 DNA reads TGTGCCAGCAGTGACCACCTGTCGACAGGGACTGAAGCTTTCTTT. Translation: CASSDHLSTGTEAFF.

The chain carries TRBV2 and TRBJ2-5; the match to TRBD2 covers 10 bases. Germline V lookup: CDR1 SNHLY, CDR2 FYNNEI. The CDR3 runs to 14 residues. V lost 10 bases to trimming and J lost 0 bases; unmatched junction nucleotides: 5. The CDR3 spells CATLAGEYQETQYF. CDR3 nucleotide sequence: TGTGCCACCCTAGCGGGGGAGTACCAAGAGACCCAGTACTTC. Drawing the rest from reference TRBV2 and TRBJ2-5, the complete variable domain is EPEVTQTPSHQVTQMGQEVILRCVPISNHLYFYWYRQILGQKVEFLVSFYNNEISEKSEIFDDQFSVERPDGSNFTLKIRSTKLEDSAMYFCATLAGEYQETQYFGPGTRLLVL.

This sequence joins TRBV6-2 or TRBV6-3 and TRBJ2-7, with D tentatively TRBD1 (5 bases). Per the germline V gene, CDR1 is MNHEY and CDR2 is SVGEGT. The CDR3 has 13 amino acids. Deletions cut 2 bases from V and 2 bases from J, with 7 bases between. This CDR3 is CASSYRGPYEQYF. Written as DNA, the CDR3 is TGTGCCAGCAGTTACAGGGGCCCCTACGAGCAGTACTTC.

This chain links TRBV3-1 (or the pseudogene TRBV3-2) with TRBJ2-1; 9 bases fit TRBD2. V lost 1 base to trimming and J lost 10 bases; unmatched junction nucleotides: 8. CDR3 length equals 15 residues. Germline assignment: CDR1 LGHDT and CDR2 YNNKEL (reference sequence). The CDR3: CASSQVAGGRMEQFF. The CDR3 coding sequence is TGTGCCAGCAGCCAAGTTGCGGGGGGGAGAATGGAGCAGTTCTTC.

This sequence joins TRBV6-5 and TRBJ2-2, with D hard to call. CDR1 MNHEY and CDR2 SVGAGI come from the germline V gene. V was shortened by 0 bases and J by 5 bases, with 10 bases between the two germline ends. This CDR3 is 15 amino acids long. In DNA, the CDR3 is TGTGCCAGCAGTTACTCGGCCTCAAAGACCGGGGAGCTGTTTTTT. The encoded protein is CASSYSASKTGELFF.